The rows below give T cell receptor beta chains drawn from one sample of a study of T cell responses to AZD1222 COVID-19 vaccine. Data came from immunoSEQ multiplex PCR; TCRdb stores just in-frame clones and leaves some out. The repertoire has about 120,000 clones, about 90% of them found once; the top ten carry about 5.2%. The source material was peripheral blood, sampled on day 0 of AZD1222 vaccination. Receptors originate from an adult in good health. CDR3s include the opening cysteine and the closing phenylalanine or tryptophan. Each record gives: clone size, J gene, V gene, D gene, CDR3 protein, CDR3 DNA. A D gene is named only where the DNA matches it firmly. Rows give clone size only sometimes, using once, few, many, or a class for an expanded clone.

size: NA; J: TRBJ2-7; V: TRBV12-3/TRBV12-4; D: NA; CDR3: CASSFRGTYEQYF; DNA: TGTGCCAGCAGTTTCAGGGGCACCTACGAGCAGTACTTC
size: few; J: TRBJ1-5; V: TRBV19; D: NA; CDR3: CASSIRDRGNQPQHF; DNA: TGTGCCAGTAGTATTCGGGATCGGGGGAATCAGCCCCAGCATTTT
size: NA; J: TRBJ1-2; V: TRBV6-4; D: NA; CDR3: CASSDKGSHGYTF; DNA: TGTGCCAGCAGTGACAAGGGTTCTCATGGCTACACCTTC
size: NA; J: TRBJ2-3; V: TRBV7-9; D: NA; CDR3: CASSLVAGPDTQYF; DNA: TGTGCCAGCAGCTTAGTAGCAGGACCAGATACGCAGTATTTT
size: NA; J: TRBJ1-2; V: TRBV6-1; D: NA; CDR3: CASSPGLYGYTF; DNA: TGTGCCAGCAGCCCGGGACTATATGGCTACACCTTC
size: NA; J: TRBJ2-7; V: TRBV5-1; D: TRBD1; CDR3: CASSLGTGEIYEQYF; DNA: TGCGCCAGCAGCCTCGGGACAGGGGAAATCTACGAGCAGTACTTC
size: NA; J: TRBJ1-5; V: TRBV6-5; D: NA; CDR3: CASRTDSLGPQHF; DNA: TGTGCCAGCAGAACGGACAGCTTAGGGCCCCAGCATTTT
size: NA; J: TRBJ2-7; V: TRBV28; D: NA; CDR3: CASSSGTDDKEYF; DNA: TGTGCCAGCAGTTCCGGGACCGACGATAAGGAGTACTTC
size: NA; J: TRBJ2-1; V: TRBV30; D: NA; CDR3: CAWTDPGADEQFF; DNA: TGTGCCTGGACAGACCCCGGGGCAGATGAGCAGTTCTTC
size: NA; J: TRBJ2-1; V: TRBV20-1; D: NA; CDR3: CSASQGYEQFF; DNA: TGCAGTGCGTCTCAGGGTTATGAGCAGTTCTTC
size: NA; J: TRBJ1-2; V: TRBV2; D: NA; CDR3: CATAASGWDGYTF; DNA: TGTGCCACCGCGGCTTCGGGGTGGGATGGCTACACCTTC
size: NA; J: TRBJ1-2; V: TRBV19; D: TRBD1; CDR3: CASRVQSDRGSYGYTF; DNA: TGTGCCAGTAGGGTCCAGTCGGACAGGGGATCCTATGGCTACACCTTC
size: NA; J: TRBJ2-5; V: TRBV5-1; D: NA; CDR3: CASSPGRTEETQYF; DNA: TGCGCCAGCAGCCCCGGACGTACCGAAGAGACCCAGTACTTC
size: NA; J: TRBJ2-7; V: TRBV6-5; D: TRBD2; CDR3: CASSGRAGGGNEQYF; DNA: TGTGCCAGCAGCGGCAGGGCGGGAGGCGGGAACGAGCAGTACTTC
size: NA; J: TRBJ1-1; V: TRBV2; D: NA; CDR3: CASSDRGNTEAFF; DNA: TGTGCCAGCAGTGACAGGGGCAACACTGAAGCTTTCTTT
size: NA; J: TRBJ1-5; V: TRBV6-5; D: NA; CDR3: CASTHGSAQPQHF; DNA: TGTGCCAGCACCCACGGGTCCGCGCAGCCCCAGCATTTT
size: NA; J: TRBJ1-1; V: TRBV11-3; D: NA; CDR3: CASAWDGSVGEAFF; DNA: TGTGCCAGCGCATGGGATGGGTCAGTGGGTGAAGCTTTCTTT
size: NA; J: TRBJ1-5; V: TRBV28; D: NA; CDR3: CASSEHGAVNQPQHF; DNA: TGTGCCAGCAGTGAACACGGGGCAGTCAATCAGCCCCAGCATTTT
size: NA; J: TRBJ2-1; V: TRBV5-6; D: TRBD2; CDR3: CASRLAPSSYNEQFF; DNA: TGTGCCAGCCGACTAGCACCGAGCTCCTACAATGAGCAGTTCTTC
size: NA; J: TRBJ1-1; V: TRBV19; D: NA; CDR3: CASSIGWGRRTEAFF; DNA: TGTGCCAGTAGTATAGGTTGGGGGCGTAGGACTGAAGCTTTCTTT
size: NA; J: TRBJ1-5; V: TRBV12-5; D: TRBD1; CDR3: CASGLVKGLLGTGVGQPQHF; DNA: TGTGCTAGTGGTTTGGTTAAGGGACTTCTAGGGACAGGGGTAGGACAGCCCCAGCATTTT
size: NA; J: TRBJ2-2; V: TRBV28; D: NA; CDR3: CASSFLPGTNTGELFF; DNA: TGTGCCAGCAGTTTCCTTCCGGGGACGAACACCGGGGAGCTGTTTTTT
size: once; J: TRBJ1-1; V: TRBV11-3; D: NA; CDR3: CASSLDPGMNTEAFF; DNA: TGTGCCAGCAGCTTAGATCCCGGAATGAACACTGAAGCTTTCTTT
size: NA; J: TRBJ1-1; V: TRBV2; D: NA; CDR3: CASSEFPQFEAFF; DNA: TGTGCCAGCAGTGAATTCCCACAGTTTGAAGCTTTCTTT
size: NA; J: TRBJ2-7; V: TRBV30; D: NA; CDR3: CAWSSGRDYEQYF; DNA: TGTGCCTGGAGTTCCGGGAGAGACTACGAGCAGTACTTC
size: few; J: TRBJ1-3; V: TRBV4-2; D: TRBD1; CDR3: CASSQETGLSGNTIYF; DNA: TGTGCCAGCAGCCAAGAGACAGGGCTTTCTGGAAACACCATATATTTT
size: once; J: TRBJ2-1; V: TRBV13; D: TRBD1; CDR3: CASSSPTGGGEQFF; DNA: TGTGCCAGCAGTTCTCCGACAGGGGGCGGTGAGCAGTTCTTC
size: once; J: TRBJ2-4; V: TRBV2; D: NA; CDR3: CATDYGVSDLAKNIQYF; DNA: TGTGCCACCGACTATGGGGTTTCGGACTTAGCCAAAAACATTCAGTACTTC
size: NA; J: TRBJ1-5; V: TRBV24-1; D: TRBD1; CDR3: CATSDPRGWAYSNQPQHF; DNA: TGTGCCACCAGTGATCCCAGGGGGTGGGCATATAGCAATCAGCCCCAGCATTTT
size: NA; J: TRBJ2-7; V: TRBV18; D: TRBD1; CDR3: CASSPPGQTYEQYF; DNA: TGTGCCAGCTCACCACCGGGACAGACCTACGAGCAGTACTTC
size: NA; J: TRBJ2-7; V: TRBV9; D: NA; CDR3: CASSVGNRVGEQYF; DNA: TGTGCCAGCAGCGTAGGGAACAGGGTAGGGGAGCAGTACTTC
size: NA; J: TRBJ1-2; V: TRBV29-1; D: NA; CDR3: CSVEQGGGYGYTF; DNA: TGCAGCGTTGAACAAGGTGGGGGCTATGGCTACACCTTC
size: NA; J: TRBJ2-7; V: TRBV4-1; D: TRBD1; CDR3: CASSHPDRADYEQYF; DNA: TGCGCCAGCAGCCACCCGGACAGGGCGGATTACGAGCAGTACTTC
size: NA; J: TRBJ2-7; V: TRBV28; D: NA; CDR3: CASSLDINSYEQYF; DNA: TGTGCCAGCAGTTTAGACATAAACTCCTACGAGCAGTACTTC